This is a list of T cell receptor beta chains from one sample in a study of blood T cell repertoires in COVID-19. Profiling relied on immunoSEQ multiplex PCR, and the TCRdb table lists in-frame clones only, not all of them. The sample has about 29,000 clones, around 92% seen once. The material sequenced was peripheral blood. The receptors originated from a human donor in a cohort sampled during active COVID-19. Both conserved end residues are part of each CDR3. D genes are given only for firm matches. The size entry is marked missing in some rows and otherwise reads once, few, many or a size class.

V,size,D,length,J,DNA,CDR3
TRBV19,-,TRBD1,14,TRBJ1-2,TGTGCCAGTAGTATTCGGACAGGCAACTATGGCTACACCTTC,CASSIRTGNYGYTF
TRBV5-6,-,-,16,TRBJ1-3,TGTGCCAGCAGCTTGTGGCAGGGCTTTTCCGGAAACACCATATATTTT,CASSLWQGFSGNTIYF
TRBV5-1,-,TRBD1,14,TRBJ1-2,TGCGCCAGCAGCTCAGGCGAACTACAGGGGGGCTACACCTTC,CASSSGELQGGYTF
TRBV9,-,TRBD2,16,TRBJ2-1,TGTGCCAGCAGCGTAGAGGGAGGGGCGGGATTGGGTGAGCAGTTCTTC,CASSVEGGAGLGEQFF
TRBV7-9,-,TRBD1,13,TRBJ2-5,TGTGCCAGCAGCGACAGGGCTGGAGAGACCCAGTACTTC,CASSDRAGETQYF
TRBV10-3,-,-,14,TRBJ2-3,TGTGCCAGCCTGGCACAGGGGGGGACCGGAACGCAGTATTTT,CASLAQGGTGTQYF
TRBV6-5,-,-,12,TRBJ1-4,TGTGCCAGCAGTTCCGGGAGTGAAAAACTGTTTTTT,CASSSGSEKLFF
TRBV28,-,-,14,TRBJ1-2,TGTGCCAGCAGTTTTACAGGGAGGGACTATGGCTACACCTTC,CASSFTGRDYGYTF
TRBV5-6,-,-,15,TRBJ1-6,TGTGCCAGCAGCTTGGTGCGGGGGCGGGATTCACCCCTCCACTTT,CASSLVRGRDSPLHF
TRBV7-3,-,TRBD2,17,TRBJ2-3,TGTGCCAGCAGCCCAACGGCGGTCAGCGGGGCCACAGATACGCAGTATTTT,CASSPTAVSGATDTQYF
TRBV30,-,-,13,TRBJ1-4,TGTGCCTGGAGTGTAATTTCGGGTGAAAAACTGTTTTTT,CAWSVISGEKLFF
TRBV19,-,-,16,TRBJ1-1,TGTGCCAGTAGTATCCCCCGGGGATCTCATGGGACTGAAGCTTTCTTT,CASSIPRGSHGTEAFF
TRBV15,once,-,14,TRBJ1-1,TGTGCCACCAGCAGGGCGACAGCGAACACTGAAGCTTTCTTT,CATSRATANTEAFF
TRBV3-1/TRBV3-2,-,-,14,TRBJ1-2,TGTGCCAGCAGCCAAGGGGGGCAGGGGTATGGCTACACCTTC,CASSQGGQGYGYTF
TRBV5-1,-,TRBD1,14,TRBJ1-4,TGCGCCAGCAGAGGGGACAGAAGCAATGAAAAACTGTTTTTT,CASRGDRSNEKLFF
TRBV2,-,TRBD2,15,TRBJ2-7,TGTGCCAGCAGTGGACTAGCGGGCCGCTCCTACGAGCAGTACTTC,CASSGLAGRSYEQYF
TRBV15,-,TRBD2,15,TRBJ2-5,TGTGCCACCAGCAGAGATCAGCGGGGGAGGGAGACCCAGTACTTC,CATSRDQRGRETQYF
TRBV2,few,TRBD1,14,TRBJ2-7,TGTGCCAGCAACACCCGGGACAGGCTTTACGAGCAGTACTTC,CASNTRDRLYEQYF
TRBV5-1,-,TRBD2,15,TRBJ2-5,TGCGCCAGCAGCTTGGCTAGCGGGGGGGCAGGGACCCAGTACTTC,CASSLASGGAGTQYF
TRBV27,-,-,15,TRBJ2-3,TGTGCCAGCAGTCAACGGGACACAAAAACAGATACGCAGTATTTT,CASSQRDTKTDTQYF
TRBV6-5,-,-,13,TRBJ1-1,TGTGCCAGCAGTACTCACGCGAACACTGAAGCTTTCTTT,CASSTHANTEAFF
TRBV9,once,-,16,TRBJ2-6,TGTGCCAGCAGCGTAGCCAGGGTAGGTGGGGCCAACGTCCTGACTTTC,CASSVARVGGANVLTF
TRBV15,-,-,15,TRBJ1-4,TGTGCCACCAGGAGGGAAATGGCAACTAATGAAAAACTGTTTTTT,CATRREMATNEKLFF
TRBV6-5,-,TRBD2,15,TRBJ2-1,TGTGCCAGCAGTCTAGCGGGGGGGCTACGTAATGAGCAGTTCTTC,CASSLAGGLRNEQFF
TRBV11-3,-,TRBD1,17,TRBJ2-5,TGTGCCAGCAGCCACCTTGGGGGGACAGGGGGCAAAGAGACCCAGTACTTC,CASSHLGGTGGKETQYF
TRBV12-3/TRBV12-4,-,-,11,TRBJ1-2,TGTGCCAGCAGTACCCAGGGTGACAGCACCTTC,CASSTQGDSTF
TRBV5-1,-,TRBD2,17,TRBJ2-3,TGCGCCAGCAGCTTGGCCGCGGGCGGGGGGGCCACAGATACGCAGTATTTT,CASSLAAGGGATDTQYF
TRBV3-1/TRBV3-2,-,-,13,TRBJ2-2,TGTGCCAGCAGCCAAGAGAGGGTACGGGAGCTGTTTTTT,CASSQERVRELFF
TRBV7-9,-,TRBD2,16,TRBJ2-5,TGTGCCAGCAGCTTGGTTAGCGGGGGGGCCCAAGAGACCCAGTACTTC,CASSLVSGGAQETQYF